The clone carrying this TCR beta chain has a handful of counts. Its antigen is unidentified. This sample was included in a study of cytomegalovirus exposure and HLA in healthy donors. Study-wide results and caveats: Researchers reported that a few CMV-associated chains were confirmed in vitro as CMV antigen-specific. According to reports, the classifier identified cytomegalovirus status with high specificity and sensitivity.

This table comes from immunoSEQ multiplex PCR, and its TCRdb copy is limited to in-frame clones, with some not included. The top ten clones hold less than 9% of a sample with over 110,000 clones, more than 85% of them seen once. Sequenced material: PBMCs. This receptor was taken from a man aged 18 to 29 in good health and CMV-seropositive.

CDR3 nucleotides: TGCGCCAGCGGCCCGCGGGGGGACTACGAGCAGTACTTC. This translates into CASGPRGDYEQYF. The chain has TRBV10-2 and TRBJ2-7, with 8 bases identical to TRBD2. The ends lost 8 bases at V and 3 bases at J; junction bases unmatched: 6. The CDR3 covers 13 residues. CDR1 is WSHSY, CDR2 SAAADI, per germline.